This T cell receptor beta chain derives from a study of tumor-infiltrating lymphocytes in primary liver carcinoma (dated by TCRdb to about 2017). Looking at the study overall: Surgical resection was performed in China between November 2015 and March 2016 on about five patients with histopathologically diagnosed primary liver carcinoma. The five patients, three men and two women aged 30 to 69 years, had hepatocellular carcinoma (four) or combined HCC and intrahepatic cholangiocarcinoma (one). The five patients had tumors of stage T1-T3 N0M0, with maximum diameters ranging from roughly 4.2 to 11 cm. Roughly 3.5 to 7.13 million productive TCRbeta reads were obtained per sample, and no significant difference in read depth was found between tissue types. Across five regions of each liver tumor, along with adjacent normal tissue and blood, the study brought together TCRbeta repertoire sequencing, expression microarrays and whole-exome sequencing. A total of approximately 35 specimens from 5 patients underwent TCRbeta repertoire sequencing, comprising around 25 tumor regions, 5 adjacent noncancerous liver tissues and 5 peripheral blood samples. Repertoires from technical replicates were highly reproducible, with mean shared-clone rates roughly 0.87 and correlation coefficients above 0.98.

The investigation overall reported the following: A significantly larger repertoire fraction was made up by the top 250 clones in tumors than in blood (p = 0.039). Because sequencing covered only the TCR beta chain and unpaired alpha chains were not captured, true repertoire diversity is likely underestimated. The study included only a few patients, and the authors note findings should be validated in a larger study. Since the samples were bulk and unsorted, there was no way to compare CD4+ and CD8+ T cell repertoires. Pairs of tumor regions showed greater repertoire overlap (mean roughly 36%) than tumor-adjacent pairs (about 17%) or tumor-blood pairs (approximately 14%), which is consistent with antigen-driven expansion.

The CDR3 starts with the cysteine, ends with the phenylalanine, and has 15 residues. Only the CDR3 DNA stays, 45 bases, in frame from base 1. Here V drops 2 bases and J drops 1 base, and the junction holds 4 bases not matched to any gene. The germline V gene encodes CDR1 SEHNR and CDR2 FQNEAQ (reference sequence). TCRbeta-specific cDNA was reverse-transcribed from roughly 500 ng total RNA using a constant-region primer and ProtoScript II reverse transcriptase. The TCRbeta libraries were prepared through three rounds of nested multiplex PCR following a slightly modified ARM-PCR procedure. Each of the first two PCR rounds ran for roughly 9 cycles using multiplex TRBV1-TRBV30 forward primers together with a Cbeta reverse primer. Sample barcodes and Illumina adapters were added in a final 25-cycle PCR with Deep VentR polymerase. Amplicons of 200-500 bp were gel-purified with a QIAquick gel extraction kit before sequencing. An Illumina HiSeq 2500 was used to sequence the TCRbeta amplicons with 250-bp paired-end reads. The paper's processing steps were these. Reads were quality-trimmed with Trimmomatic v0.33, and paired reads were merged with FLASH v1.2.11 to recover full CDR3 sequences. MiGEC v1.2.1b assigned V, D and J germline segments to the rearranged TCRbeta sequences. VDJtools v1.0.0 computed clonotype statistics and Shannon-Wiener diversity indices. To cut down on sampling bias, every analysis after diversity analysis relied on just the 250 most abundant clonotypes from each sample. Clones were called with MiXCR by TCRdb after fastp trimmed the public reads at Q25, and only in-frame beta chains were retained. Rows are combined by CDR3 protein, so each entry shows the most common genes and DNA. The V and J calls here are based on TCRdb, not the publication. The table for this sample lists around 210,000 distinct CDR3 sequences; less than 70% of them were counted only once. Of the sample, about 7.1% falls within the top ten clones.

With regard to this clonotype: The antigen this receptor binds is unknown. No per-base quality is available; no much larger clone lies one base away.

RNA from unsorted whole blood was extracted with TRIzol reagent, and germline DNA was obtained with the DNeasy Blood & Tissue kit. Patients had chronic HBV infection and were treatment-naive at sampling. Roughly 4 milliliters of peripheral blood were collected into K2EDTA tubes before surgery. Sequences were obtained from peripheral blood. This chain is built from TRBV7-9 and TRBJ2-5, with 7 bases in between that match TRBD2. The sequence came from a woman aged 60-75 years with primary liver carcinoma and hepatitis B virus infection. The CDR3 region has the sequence CASSLFGGTQETQYF. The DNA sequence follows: TGTGCCAGCAGCTTATTCGGGGGGACCCAAGAGACCCAGTACTTC. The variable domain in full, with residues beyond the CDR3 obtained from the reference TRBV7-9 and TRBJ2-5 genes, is DTGVSQNPRHKITKRGQNVTFRCDPISEHNRLYWYRQTLGQGPEFLTYFQNEAQLEKSRLLSDRFSAERPKGSFSTLEIQRTEQGDSAMYLCASSLFGGTQETQYFGPGTRLLVL.